A selection of T cell receptor beta chains follows, all from one sample in a study of blood T cell repertoires in COVID-19. The assay was immunoSEQ multiplex PCR, and TCRdb's table has in-frame clones only and misses some. This table has approximately 300,000 clones, around 87% appearing once. Specimen: PBMCs or T cells enriched from blood (not recorded which). These receptor sequences come from a woman aged 18-29 years with acute COVID-19. Both conserved end residues are part of each CDR3. The order of the fields is J gene, D gene, V gene, clone size, CDR3 DNA, CDR3 protein. D genes are given only for firm matches. Clone sizes are given selectively: once, few, many, or a class where the clone is expanded.

TRBJ2-5,TRBD1,TRBV18,-,TGTGCCAGCTCATCAGGGACAGTAGAGACCCAGTACTTC,CASSSGTVETQYF
TRBJ1-1,-,TRBV3-1/TRBV3-2,-,TGTGCCAGCAGCCCCACCCAGGGGTTCATGAACACTGAAGCTTTCTTT,CASSPTQGFMNTEAFF
TRBJ2-5,-,TRBV27,-,TGTGCCAGCAGTTTGGGTCGGGAGAGGGAGACCCAGTACTTC,CASSLGRERETQYF
TRBJ2-7,-,TRBV28,few,TGTGCCAGCAGTTTAGATAACATTTTTACGCGGGAGCAGTACTTC,CASSLDNIFTREQYF
TRBJ2-5,TRBD2,TRBV30,-,TGTGCCTGGACTCCGACTAGCGTGAAGACCCAGTACTTC,CAWTPTSVKTQYF
TRBJ2-3,TRBD2,TRBV19,once,TGTGCCAGTAGACAGGTCGGCGGGAGACAAATGGGAGGTGGTACGCAGTATTTT,CASRQVGGRQMGGGTQYF
TRBJ1-1,TRBD1,TRBV7-9,few,TGTGCCACTGACAGGGGTGAAGCTTTCTTT,CATDRGEAFF
TRBJ2-1,-,TRBV9,-,TGTGCCAGCAGCCTCAGGGACATCTACAATGAGCAGTTCTTC,CASSLRDIYNEQFF
TRBJ2-5,TRBD1,TRBV13,-,TGTGCCAGCAGCGCCGGGACAGGGAGGTGGGAGACCCAGTACTTC,CASSAGTGRWETQYF
TRBJ1-1,-,TRBV5-8,-,TGTGCCAGCAGCAGGACACATGATAACACTGAAGCTTTCTTT,CASSRTHDNTEAFF
TRBJ2-2,TRBD1,TRBV24-1,once,TGTGCCACCAGCCCCGACAGGGGGCGCCTGGAAGGGGAGCTGTTTTTT,CATSPDRGRLEGELFF
TRBJ1-2,-,TRBV7-9,-,TGTGCCAGCAGCGCCCGGGATCCGGTAGCTAACTATGGCTACACCTTC,CASSARDPVANYGYTF
TRBJ2-3,TRBD2,TRBV11-2,once,TGTGCCAGCAGCGCCCGACTAGCGGGAAAGACAGATACGCAGTATTTT,CASSARLAGKTDTQYF
TRBJ2-1,TRBD2,TRBV14,-,TGTGCCAGCAGCCTATCCACTAGCGGGAAGGGAAATGAGCAGTTCTTC,CASSLSTSGKGNEQFF
TRBJ1-5,-,TRBV7-9,-,TGTGCCAGCAGCTTAGTACCGGGGAATCAGCCCCAGCATTTT,CASSLVPGNQPQHF
TRBJ1-1,-,TRBV11-3,-,TGTGCCAGCAGCTTACAGGGCCTGAAGGAAGCTTTCTTT,CASSLQGLKEAFF
TRBJ2-7,TRBD2,TRBV6-5,-,TGTGCCAGCAGTTACACTAGCGGGAGTCCCTACGAGCAGTACTTC,CASSYTSGSPYEQYF
TRBJ2-3,TRBD2,TRBV29-1,-,TGCAGCGTTGAAGATCTAGAGCGGGAGGGCACAGATACGCAGTATTTT,CSVEDLEREGTDTQYF
TRBJ2-7,-,TRBV5-1,once,TGCGCCAGCAGCTTGGACAGGGTGGAAGAGCAGTACTTC,CASSLDRVEEQYF
TRBJ1-3,TRBD1,TRBV5-1,-,TGCGCCAGCAGCTTGGCCGGGACAGGGAGTTCGGACACCATATATTTT,CASSLAGTGSSDTIYF
TRBJ2-2,TRBD1,TRBV6-5,-,TGTGCCAGCAGGGCAGGGGGCGCTTCTGGGGAGCTGTTTTTT,CASRAGGASGELFF
TRBJ2-3,-,TRBV18,-,TGTGCCAGCTCACCTCGTAGTGGAGGGAGCACAGATACGCAGTATTTT,CASSPRSGGSTDTQYF
TRBJ2-7,-,TRBV2,once,TGTGCCAGCAGAAAGGAACAGGGACCCTACGAGCAGTACTTC,CASRKEQGPYEQYF
TRBJ1-1,-,TRBV18,-,TGTGCCAGCTCACCCCAAGGACAGTCTGAAGCTTTCTTT,CASSPQGQSEAFF
TRBJ1-4,-,TRBV20-1,-,TGCAGTGCTAGTGGTGGGGGCAGAAAGGAAAAACTGTTTTTT,CSASGGGRKEKLFF
TRBJ1-2,-,TRBV28,few,TGTGCCAGCAGCGCCGGGACAAACTATGGCTACACCTTC,CASSAGTNYGYTF
TRBJ2-2,-,TRBV11-2,-,TGTGCCAGCAGTAGGAGTAGTGGATACAACACCGGGGAGCTGTTTTTT,CASSRSSGYNTGELFF
TRBJ1-1,-,TRBV6-5,-,TGTGCCAGCAGTTACGATATGAGAATGAACACTGAAGCTTTCTTT,CASSYDMRMNTEAFF
TRBJ1-4,-,TRBV5-1,-,TGCGCCAGCAGCTCGGGGGGACTTAATGAAAAACTGTTTTTT,CASSSGGLNEKLFF
TRBJ1-2,TRBD1,TRBV5-1,-,TGCGCCAGCAGCCAGGGGACAGCCAACTATGGCTACACCTTC,CASSQGTANYGYTF
TRBJ1-1,-,TRBV19,-,TGTGCCAGTAGCAACCTCCCGGGGTGGGGTAACACTGAAGCTTTCTTT,CASSNLPGWGNTEAFF
TRBJ2-7,TRBD1,TRBV10-1,few,TGCGCCAGCAGTGAGTCAAGAGCAGGACAGGGGGCCTCTACGCAGTACTTC,CASSESRAGQGASTQYF
TRBJ2-1,TRBD2,TRBV11-2,-,TGTGCCAGCAGCACAAACCCTGCGGGAGTTTTGAATGAGCAGTTCTTC,CASSTNPAGVLNEQFF
TRBJ1-1,-,TRBV5-1,-,TGCGCCAGCAGCTCGGCTCAGGGAGGTCGGACTGAAGCTTTCTTT,CASSSAQGGRTEAFF
TRBJ1-1,-,TRBV5-1,-,TGCGCCAGCAGCTTGGAACGGTCTTACAACACTGAAGCTTTCTTT,CASSLERSYNTEAFF
TRBJ1-3,-,TRBV6-4,few,TGTGCCAGCAGGCCACAGGGATCCTCTGGAAACACCATATATTTT,CASRPQGSSGNTIYF
TRBJ1-1,-,TRBV19,-,TGTGCCAGTACCCCGGGAGGGATGAACACTGAAGCTTTCTTT,CASTPGGMNTEAFF
TRBJ2-5,-,TRBV18,-,TGTGCCAGCTCACCTATGCAAGAGACCCAGTACTTC,CASSPMQETQYF
TRBJ1-2,-,TRBV11-2,-,TGTGCCAGCAGCTTAGGTGGGGACTTATTCTACACCTTC,CASSLGGDLFYTF
TRBJ2-5,TRBD1,TRBV5-1,-,TGCGCCAGCCGACAGGGGCTTAAGGAGACCCAGTACTTC,CASRQGLKETQYF
TRBJ2-3,-,TRBV28,-,TGTGCCAGCAGGGGGGGGCCAGATACGCAGTATTTT,CASRGGPDTQYF
TRBJ2-1,TRBD2,TRBV5-6,-,TGTGCCAGCAGCCGCGGGAGGCCCTACAATGAGCAGTTCTTC,CASSRGRPYNEQFF
TRBJ1-2,-,TRBV12-5,once,TGTGCTAGTGGTTTGGAATTGGGAGCAGCGAATATTAACTATGGCTACACCTTC,CASGLELGAANINYGYTF
TRBJ1-1,TRBD1,TRBV4-1,-,TGCGCCAGCAGCCAAGGAATCGGACAGGGCACTGAAGCTTTCTTT,CASSQGIGQGTEAFF
TRBJ1-6,-,TRBV11-3,-,TGTGCCAGCAGCTTAGGAGGAGGGATTAATTCACCCCTCCACTTT,CASSLGGGINSPLHF
TRBJ1-6,-,TRBV27,-,TGTGCCAGCAGTTACGGAGGAGGGTCAGCCAATAATTCACCCCTCCACTTT,CASSYGGGSANNSPLHF
TRBJ2-5,TRBD2,TRBV27,-,TGTGCCAGCAGTTTATCGGGTCGACTAGCGGGATTCTACTTC,CASSLSGRLAGFYF
TRBJ2-1,-,TRBV2,-,TGTGCCAGCAGACGCAGCTCCTACAATGAGCAGTTCTTC,CASRRSSYNEQFF
TRBJ2-7,-,TRBV4-1,-,TGCGCCAGCAGCCCCCATCAGTGGGCAGTCCACTCCTACGAGCAGTACTTC,CASSPHQWAVHSYEQYF
TRBJ2-1,-,TRBV9,-,TGTGCCAGCAGCCGAGGTAGCGGAAACAATGAGCAGTTCTTC,CASSRGSGNNEQFF
TRBJ2-2,-,TRBV7-9,-,TGTGCCAGCAGCGGGACAATTACCCACAGGGAGCTGTTTTTT,CASSGTITHRELFF
TRBJ2-7,TRBD2,TRBV9,-,TGTGCCAGCAGCCTACTAGCGGCTGGGGACGAGCAGTACTTC,CASSLLAAGDEQYF
TRBJ1-2,TRBD1,TRBV19,-,TGTGCCAGTAGTTTCAACCTAGGGGGCACTAATGGCTACACCTTC,CASSFNLGGTNGYTF
TRBJ1-3,-,TRBV10-2,-,TGCGCCAGCAGCCAACACGGGAGCTCTGGAAACACCATATATTTT,CASSQHGSSGNTIYF
TRBJ2-1,TRBD2,TRBV19,-,TGTGCCAGTAGTATCCGGGGGACTAGCGGGAGGGCTGCCCTTTACAATGAGCAGTTCTTC,CASSIRGTSGRAALYNEQFF
TRBJ1-3,-,TRBV10-2,medium-sized,TGCGCCAGCAGGGGAGGGACGACGGGAAACACCATATATTTT,CASRGGTTGNTIYF
TRBJ1-6,-,TRBV28,-,TGTGCCAGCAGTCCGATGGACAGTTGGAGTTCACCCCTCCACTTT,CASSPMDSWSSPLHF
TRBJ2-5,TRBD1,TRBV7-3,-,TGTGCCAGCAGCACGGGGACAGAAGAGACCCAGTACTTC,CASSTGTEETQYF
TRBJ2-7,TRBD2,TRBV18,-,TGTGCCAGCTCACCAGTTTCGGGAGGGAACCACGAGCAGTACTTC,CASSPVSGGNHEQYF
TRBJ1-5,-,TRBV28,-,TGTGCCAGCAGTATACAGGGTGGAGAGCCCCAGCATTTT,CASSIQGGEPQHF